The 9 T cell receptor beta chains below come from one sample, sequenced in a study of T-cell memory formation after mild COVID-19. From the 5' RACE reads, TCRdb called clonotypes with MiXCR, one entry per CDR3 protein. The sample carries hundreds of thousands of distinct CDR3 sequences, less than 25% recorded once. Sequenced material: PBMCs or a T cell subset sorted from them (not recorded which). The origin of the receptors is an adult woman who had mild COVID-19 (a few samples of this study predate the infection). Cell type and time point are not known.

This clonotype was observed a handful of times. J is TRBJ2-3 and V is TRBV7-8, with 10 nucleotides matching TRBD2. Germline assignment: CDR1 SGHVS and CDR2 FQNEAQ. V lost 3 bases, J lost 2 bases, and 8 bases stayed unmatched. CDR3 size: 17 residues. The CDR3 DNA follows: TGTGCCAGCAGCTTTCGATCCGGGACTAGCGACACAGATACGCAGTATTTT. Translation: CASSFRSGTSDTDTQYF.

The chain has TRBV5-6 and TRBJ1-1; weak D call: TRBD1 (5 bases). CDR3 length: 14 residues. Germline values: CDR1 SGHDT, CDR2 YYEEEE. The V and J ends lost 0 bases and 5 bases respectively, with 11 bases between them. CDR3 bases: TGTGCCAGCAGCTTGGGAGGGGCGAGGACTGAAGCTTTCTTT. Encoded protein: CASSLGGARTEAFF.

This chain links TRBV12-3 or TRBV12-4 with TRBJ2-7; 8 nucleotides match TRBD1. Losses at the gene ends were 5 bases for V and 7 bases for J; bases not matched to a gene: 7. The CDR3 spans 13 residues. The DNA for the CDR3 is TGTGCCAGCAGTCTGACAGGGGCAGGAGAGCAGTACTTC. Translation: CASSLTGAGEQYF.

V usage is TRBV7-2 and J usage is TRBJ2-7; TRBD2 aligns across 8 bases. The V gene's germline CDR1 is SGHTA and CDR2 FQGNSA. The CDR3 loop spans 14 amino acids. The V segment lost 5 bases and the J segment 2 bases; nucleotides outside the gene matches: 5. The CDR3 sequence: CASSPTSGPYEQYF. CDR3 DNA sequence: TGTGCCAGCAGCCCTACTAGCGGTCCCTACGAGCAGTACTTC.

V gene TRBV5-4 combines with J gene TRBJ2-1; 7 nucleotides agree with TRBD2. Losses at the gene ends were 1 base for V and 10 bases for J; bases not matched to a gene: 11. This CDR3 region has 15 residues. Looked up from germline, CDR1 is SGHNT and CDR2 is YYREEE (reference sequence). CDR3 sequence: CASSLSSGPPVEQFF. In nucleotides, the CDR3 is TGTGCCAGCAGCTTGTCTAGCGGACCGCCGGTGGAGCAGTTCTTC.

V and J are TRBV18 and TRBJ2-7, with 11 bases identical to TRBD1. V lost 6 bases, J lost 5 bases, and 15 bases stayed unmatched. Germline V gene sequence: CDR1 KGHSH, CDR2 LQKENI. The length of the CDR3 is 17 residues. For the CDR3, the DNA is TGTGCCAGCTCTCCGGACAGGGGGCGCTTATGGGTGGACGAGCAGTACTTC. The encoded protein is CASSPDRGRLWVDEQYF.

This clonotype has a count of ten or more. This rearrangement joins TRBV12-3 or TRBV12-4 to TRBJ2-6; 7 bases fit TRBD1. This CDR3 has 15 amino acids. V shed 6 bases, J shed 2 bases, and the junction held 4 bases outside the gene matches. CDR3 sequence: CASSMTGPGANVLTF. The DNA for the CDR3 is TGTGCCAGCAGCATGACAGGGCCTGGGGCCAACGTCCTGACTTTC.

CDR3 sequence: CASKDGLSSGNTIYF. CDR3 in DNA: TGTGCCAGCAAGGACGGACTTAGCTCTGGAAACACCATATATTTT. The chain uses TRBV7-9 and TRBJ1-3; D gene unclear. Trimming removed 7 bases from V and 0 bases from J, with 13 bases in between. CDR1 and CDR2 (germline): SEHNR, FQNEAQ (reference sequence). The CDR3 has 15 amino acids.

This clonotype was counted only a few times. The gene calls are TRBV7-2 and TRBJ2-5; 7 positions agree with TRBD2. CDR1 and CDR2 from the germline V gene are SGHTA and FQGNSA. The J segment lost 3 bases and the V segment lost 5 bases, leaving 6 bases of the junction unmatched. The CDR3 has 14 residues. The CDR3 region has the DNA TGTGCCAGCAGCCTGACTAGCTTCAAAGAGACCCAGTACTTC. Protein product: CASSLTSFKETQYF. The variable domain in full, completed from reference TRBV7-2 and TRBJ2-5, reads GAGVSQSPSNKVTEKGKDVELRCDPISGHTALYWYRQSLGQGLEFLIYFQGNSAPDKSGLPSDRFSAERTGGSVSTLTIQRTQQEDSAVYLCASSLTSFKETQYFGPGTRLLVL.